The 5 T cell receptor beta chains below all came from one sample that was sequenced in a study of T cells in Graves' hyperthyroidism and ophthalmopathy. Amplification targeted TCR beta CDR3 regions from RNA transcripts. Researchers ran a first-round RT-PCR on the TCR CDR3 using the HTBI primer set. MiXCR, run by TCRdb on the multiplex PCR reads, gives a single entry per CDR3 protein. The sample consists of about 400,000 distinct CDR3 sequences, about 14% of them appearing once. Sample: blood. These TCRs come from a man between 45 and 60 years old with Graves' ophthalmopathy.

The chain has TRBV15 and TRBJ2-1, with TRBD2 identical over 10 bases. J lost 2 bases, V lost 0 bases, and 4 bases had no gene match. The CDR3 totals 17 residues. Germline V lookup: CDR1 LNHNV, CDR2 YYDKDF (reference sequence). CDR3: CATSRESGRAPYNEQFF. The CDR3 nucleotides read TGTGCCACCAGCAGAGAGAGCGGGAGGGCCCCCTACAATGAGCAGTTCTTC.

This clonotype was seen a few times. V usage is TRBV28 and J usage is TRBJ2-7, with 11 bases lining up with TRBD2. The CDR3 spans 12 residues. The germline V gene encodes CDR1 MDHEN and CDR2 SYDVKM. After removal of 11 bases from V and 3 bases from J, the junction contained 3 bases not matched to a gene. The CDR3 DNA reads TGTGCCTCCGGGACTAGCGGCTACGAGCAGTACTTC. It encodes CASGTSGYEQYF.

This chain links TRBV6-2 or TRBV6-3 with TRBJ2-7, with a weak D call TRBD2 (5 bases). The V end was cut by 7 bases, the J end by 3 bases, with 13 bases between. This CDR3 contains 13 residues. In germline, CDR1 is MNHEY, CDR2 SVGEGT. The CDR3 DNA follows: TGTGCCAGCACCGCCGGACGGGGCTACGAGCAGTACTTC. It is translated as CASTAGRGYEQYF.

This sequence joins TRBV20-1 and TRBJ2-3, with 8 positions matching TRBD2. Trimming took 0 bases from V and 2 from J; bases not matched to a gene: 7. Germline lookup yields CDR1 DFQATT and CDR2 SNEGSKA (reference sequence). CDR3 length: 16 residues. The CDR3 sequence: CSARDPQRGHTDTQYF. The CDR3 coding sequence is TGCAGTGCTAGAGATCCCCAGCGGGGGCACACAGATACGCAGTATTTT.

This clonotype has ten or more counts. The CDR3 DNA sequence: TGCAGTGCTACTAGCGGGATCCCCAATGAGCAGTTCTTC. This translates into CSATSGIPNEQFF. The gene calls are TRBV20-1 and TRBJ2-1; 9 bases fit TRBD2. CDR3 length: 13 residues. V was clipped by 4 bases and J by 6 bases; unmatched bases: 4. The germline V gene has CDR1 DFQATT and CDR2 SNEGSKA (reference sequence).